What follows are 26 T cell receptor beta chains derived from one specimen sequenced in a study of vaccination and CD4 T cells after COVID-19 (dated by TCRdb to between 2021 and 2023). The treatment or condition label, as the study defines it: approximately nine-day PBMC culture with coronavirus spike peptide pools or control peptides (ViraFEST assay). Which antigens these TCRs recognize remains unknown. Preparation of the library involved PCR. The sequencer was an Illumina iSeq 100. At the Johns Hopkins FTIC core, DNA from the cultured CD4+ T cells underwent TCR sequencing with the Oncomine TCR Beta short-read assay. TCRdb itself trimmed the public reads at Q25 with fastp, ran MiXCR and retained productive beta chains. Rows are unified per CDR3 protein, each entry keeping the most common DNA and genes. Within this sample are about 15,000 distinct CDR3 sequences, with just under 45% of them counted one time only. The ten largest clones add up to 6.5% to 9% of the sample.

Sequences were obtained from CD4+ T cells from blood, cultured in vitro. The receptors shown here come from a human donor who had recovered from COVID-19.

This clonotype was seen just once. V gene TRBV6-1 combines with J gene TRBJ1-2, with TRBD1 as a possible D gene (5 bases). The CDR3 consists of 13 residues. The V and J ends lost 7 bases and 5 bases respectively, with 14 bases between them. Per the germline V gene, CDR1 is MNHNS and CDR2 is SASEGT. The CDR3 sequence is CASTDGGFYGYTF. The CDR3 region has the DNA TGTGCCAGCACCGACGGGGGGTTTTATGGCTACACCTTC.

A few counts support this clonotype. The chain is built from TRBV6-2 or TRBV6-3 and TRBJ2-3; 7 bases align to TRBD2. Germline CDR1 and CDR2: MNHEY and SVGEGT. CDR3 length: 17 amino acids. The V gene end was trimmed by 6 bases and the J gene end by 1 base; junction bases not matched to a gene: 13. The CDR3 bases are TGTGCCAGCAGGGACCGGGACTACCGACCTGGCACAGATACGCAGTATTTT. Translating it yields CASRDRDYRPGTDTQYF.

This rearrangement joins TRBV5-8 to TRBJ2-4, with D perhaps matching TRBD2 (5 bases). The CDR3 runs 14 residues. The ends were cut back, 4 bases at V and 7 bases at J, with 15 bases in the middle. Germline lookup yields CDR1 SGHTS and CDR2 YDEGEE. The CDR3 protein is CASSTPISGNIQYF. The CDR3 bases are TGTGCCAGCAGCACGCCCATCTCGGGGAACATTCAGTACTTC.

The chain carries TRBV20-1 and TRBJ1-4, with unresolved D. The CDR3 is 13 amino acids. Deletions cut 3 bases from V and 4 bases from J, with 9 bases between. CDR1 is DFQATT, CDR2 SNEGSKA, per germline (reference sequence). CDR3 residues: CSARPGFNEKLFF. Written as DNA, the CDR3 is TGCAGTGCTAGGCCGGGGTTTAATGAAAAACTGTTTTTT.

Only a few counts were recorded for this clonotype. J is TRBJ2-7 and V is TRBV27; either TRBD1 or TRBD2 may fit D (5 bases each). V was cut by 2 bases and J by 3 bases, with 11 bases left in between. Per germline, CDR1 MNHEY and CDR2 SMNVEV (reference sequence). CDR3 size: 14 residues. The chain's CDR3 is CASSLNGAVYEQYF. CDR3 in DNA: TGTGCCAGCAGTTTAAACGGGGCGGTCTACGAGCAGTACTTC.

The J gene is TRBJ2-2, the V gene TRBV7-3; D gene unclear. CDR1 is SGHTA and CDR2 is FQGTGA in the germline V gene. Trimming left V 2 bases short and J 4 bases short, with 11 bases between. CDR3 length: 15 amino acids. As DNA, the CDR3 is TGTGCCAGCAGCTTATTTGGGATCGGCACCGGGGAGCTGTTTTTT. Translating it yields CASSLFGIGTGELFF.

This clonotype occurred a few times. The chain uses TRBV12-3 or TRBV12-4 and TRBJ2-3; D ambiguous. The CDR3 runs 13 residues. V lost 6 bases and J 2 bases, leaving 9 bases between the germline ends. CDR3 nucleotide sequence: TGTGCCAGCAGGGAACTCGTCACAGATACGCAGTATTTT. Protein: CASRELVTDTQYF.

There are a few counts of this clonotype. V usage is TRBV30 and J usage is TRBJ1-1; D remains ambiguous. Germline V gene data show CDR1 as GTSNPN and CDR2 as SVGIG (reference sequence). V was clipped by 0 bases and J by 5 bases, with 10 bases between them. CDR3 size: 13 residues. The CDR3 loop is CAWSVDTWTEAFF. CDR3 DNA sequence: TGTGCCTGGAGTGTAGACACGTGGACTGAAGCTTTCTTT.

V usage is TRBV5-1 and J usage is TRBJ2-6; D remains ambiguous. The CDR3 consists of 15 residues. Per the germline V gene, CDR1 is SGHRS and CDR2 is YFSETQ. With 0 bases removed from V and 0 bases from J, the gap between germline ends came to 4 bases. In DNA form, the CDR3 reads TGCGCCAGCAGCTTGGACGTCTCTGGGGCCAACGTCCTGACTTTC. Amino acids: CASSLDVSGANVLTF.

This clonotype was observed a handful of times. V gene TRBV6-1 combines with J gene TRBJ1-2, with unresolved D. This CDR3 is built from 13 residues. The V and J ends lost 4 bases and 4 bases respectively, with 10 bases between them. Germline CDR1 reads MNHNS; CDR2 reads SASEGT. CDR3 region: CASSAAGFYGYTF. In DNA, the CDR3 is TGTGCCAGCAGTGCCGCCGGGTTCTATGGCTACACCTTC.

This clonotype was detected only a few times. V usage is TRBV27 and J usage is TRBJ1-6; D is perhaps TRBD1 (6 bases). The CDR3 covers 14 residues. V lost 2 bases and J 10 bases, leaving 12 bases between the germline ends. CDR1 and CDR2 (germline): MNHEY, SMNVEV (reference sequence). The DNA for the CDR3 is TGTGCCAGCAGTTTAAACAGGGTCCCATCACCCCTCCACTTT. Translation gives CASSLNRVPSPLHF.

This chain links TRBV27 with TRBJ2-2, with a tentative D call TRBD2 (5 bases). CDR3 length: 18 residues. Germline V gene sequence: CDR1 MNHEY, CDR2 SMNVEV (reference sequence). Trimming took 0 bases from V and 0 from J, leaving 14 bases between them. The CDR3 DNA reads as TGTGCCAGCAGTTTATCTGGCCGCCCGGGAACGAACACCGGGGAGCTGTTTTTT. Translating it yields CASSLSGRPGTNTGELFF.

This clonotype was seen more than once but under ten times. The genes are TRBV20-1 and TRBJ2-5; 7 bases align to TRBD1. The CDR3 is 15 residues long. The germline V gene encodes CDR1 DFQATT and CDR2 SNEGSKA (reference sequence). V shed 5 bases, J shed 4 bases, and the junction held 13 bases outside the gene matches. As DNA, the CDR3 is TGCAGTGCTCCGTCCAGACAGGGAGCCCCAGAGACCCAGTACTTC. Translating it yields CSAPSRQGAPETQYF.

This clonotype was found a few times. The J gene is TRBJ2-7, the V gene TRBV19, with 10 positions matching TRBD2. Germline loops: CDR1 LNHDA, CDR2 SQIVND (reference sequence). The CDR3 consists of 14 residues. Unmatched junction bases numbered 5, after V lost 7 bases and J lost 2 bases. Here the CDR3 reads CASTSSGGPYEQYF. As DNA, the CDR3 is TGTGCCAGTACCTCTAGCGGGGGTCCCTACGAGCAGTACTTC.

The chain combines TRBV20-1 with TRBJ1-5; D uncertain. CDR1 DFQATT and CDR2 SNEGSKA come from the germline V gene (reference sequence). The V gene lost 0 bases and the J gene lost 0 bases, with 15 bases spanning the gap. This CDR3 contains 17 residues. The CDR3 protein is CSARDRETSNSNQPQHF. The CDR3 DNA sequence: TGCAGTGCTAGAGATCGGGAAACATCGAATAGCAATCAGCCCCAGCATTTT.

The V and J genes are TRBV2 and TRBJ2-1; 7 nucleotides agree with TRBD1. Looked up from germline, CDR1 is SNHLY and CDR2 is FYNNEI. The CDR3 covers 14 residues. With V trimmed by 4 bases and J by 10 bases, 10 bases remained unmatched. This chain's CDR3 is CASSVDRFEGEQFF. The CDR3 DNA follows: TGTGCCAGCAGTGTGGACAGGTTTGAAGGAGAGCAGTTCTTC.

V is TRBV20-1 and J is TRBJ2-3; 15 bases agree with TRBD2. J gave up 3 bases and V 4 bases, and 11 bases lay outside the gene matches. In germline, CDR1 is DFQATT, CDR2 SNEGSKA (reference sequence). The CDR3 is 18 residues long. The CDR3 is CSAKSGLAGGSGTDTQYF. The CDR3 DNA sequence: TGCAGTGCTAAATCGGGACTAGCGGGGGGAAGCGGGACAGATACGCAGTATTTT.

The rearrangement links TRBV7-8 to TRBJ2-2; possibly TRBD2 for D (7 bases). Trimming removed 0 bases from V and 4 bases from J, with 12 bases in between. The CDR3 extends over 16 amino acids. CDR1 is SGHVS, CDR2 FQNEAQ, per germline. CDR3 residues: CASSLAGGPRTGELFF. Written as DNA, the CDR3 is TGTGCCAGCAGCTTAGCGGGGGGGCCGCGCACCGGGGAGCTGTTTTTT.

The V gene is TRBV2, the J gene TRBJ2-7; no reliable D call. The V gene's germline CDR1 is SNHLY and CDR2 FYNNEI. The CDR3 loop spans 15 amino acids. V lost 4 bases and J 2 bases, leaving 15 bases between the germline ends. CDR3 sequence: CASSGAASNAYEQYF. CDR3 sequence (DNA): TGTGCCAGCAGTGGTGCGGCGTCAAACGCCTACGAGCAGTACTTC.

In DNA form, the CDR3 reads TGCGCCAGCAGCCAAGAGGGTTCGGCGAGGACTGAAGCTTTCTTT. Translation gives CASSQEGSARTEAFF. V is TRBV4-1 and J is TRBJ1-1, with D unresolved. V was pared by 0 bases and J by 5 bases, with 13 bases between. This CDR3 comprises 15 residues. CDR1 MGHRA and CDR2 YSYEKL come from the germline V gene.

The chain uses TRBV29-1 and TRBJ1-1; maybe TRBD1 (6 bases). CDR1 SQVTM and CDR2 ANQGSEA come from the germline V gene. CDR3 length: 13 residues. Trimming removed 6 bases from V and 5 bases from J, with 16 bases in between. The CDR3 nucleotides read TGCAGCGTCGGTGGACAGTTGAGGACTGAAGCTTTCTTT. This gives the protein CSVGGQLRTEAFF.

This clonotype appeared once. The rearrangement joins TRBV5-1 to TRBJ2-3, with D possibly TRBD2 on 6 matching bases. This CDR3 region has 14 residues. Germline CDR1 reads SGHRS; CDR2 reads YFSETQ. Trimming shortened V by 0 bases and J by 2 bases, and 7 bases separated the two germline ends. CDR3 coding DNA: TGCGCCAGCAGCTTGGGCGGGAACACAGATACGCAGTATTTT. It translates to CASSLGGNTDTQYF.

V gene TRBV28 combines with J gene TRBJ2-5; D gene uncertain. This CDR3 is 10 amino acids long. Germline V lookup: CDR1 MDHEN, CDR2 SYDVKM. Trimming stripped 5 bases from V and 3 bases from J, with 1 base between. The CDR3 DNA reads TGTGCCAGCAGTGAAGAGACCCAGTACTTC. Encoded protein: CASSEETQYF.

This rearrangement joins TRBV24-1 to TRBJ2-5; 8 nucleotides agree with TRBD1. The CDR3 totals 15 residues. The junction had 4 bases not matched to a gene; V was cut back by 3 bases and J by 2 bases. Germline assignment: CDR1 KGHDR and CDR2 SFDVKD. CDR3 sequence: CATSDRTGPQETQYF. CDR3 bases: TGTGCCACCAGTGATCGGACAGGGCCACAAGAGACCCAGTACTTC.

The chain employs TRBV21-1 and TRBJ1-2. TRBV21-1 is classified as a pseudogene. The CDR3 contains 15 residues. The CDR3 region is CASTHSKRGNYGYTF. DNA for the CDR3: TGTGCCAGCACCCATTCTAAGAGAGGGAACTATGGCTACACCTTC.

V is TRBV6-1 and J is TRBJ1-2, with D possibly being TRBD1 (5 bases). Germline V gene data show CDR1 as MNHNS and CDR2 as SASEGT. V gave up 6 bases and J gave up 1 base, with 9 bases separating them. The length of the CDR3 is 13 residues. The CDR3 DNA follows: TGTGCCAGCAGCCCGACAGTTAACTATGGCTACACCTTC. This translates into CASSPTVNYGYTF.